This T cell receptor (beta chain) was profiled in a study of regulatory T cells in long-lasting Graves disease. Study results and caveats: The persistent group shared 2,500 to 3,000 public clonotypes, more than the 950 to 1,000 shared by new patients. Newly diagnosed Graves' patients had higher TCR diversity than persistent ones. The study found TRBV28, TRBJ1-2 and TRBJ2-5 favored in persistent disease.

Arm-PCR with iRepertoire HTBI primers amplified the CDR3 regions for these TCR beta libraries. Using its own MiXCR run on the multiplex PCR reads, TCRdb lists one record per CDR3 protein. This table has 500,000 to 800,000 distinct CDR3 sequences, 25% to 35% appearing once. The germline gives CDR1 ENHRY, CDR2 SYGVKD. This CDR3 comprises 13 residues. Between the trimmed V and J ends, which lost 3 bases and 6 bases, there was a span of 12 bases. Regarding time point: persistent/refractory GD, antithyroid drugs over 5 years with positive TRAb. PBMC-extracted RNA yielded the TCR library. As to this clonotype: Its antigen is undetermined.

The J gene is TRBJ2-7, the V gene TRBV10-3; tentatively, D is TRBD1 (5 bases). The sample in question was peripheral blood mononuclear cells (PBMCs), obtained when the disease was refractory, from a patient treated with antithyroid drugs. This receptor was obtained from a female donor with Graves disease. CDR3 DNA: TGTGCCATCAGTGACTGGGTTAGGGGCGAGCAGTACTTC. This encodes CAISDWVRGEQYF.